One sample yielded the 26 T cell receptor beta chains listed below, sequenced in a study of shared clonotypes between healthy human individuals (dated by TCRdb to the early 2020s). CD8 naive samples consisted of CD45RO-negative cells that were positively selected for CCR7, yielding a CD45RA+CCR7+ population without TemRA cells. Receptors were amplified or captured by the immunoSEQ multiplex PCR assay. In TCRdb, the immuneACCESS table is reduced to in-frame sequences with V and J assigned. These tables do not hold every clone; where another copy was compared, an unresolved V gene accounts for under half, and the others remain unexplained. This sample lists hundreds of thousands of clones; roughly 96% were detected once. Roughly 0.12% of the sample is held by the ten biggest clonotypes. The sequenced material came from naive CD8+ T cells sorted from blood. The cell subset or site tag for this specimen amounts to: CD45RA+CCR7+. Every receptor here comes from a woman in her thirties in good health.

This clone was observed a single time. CDR3 sequence (DNA): TGTGCCAGCAGTTTACTAGCGGTCCTCACAGATACGCAGTATTTT. This gives the protein CASSLLAVLTDTQYF. The chain combines TRBV27 with TRBJ2-3; TRBD2 matches at 7 bases. This CDR3 spans 15 amino acids. The V segment lost 2 bases and the J segment 2 bases; nucleotides outside the gene matches: 4. Per the germline V gene, CDR1 is MNHEY and CDR2 is SMNVEV (reference sequence).

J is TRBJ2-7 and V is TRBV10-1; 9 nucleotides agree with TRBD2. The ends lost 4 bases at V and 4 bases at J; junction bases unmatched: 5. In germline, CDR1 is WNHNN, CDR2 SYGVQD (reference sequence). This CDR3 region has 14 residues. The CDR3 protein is CASSVGLARYEQYF. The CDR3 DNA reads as TGCGCCAGCAGTGTAGGACTAGCGCGATACGAGCAGTACTTC.

CDR3 sequence: CASSLVTSSAETQYF. Here the CDR3 DNA reads TGTGCCAGCAGTTTGGTGACTAGTTCCGCGGAGACCCAGTACTTC. This chain uses TRBV28 with TRBJ2-5, with D possibly TRBD2 on 6 matching bases. Germline V CDR1 and CDR2: MDHEN, SYDVKM. Deletions cut 3 bases from V and 5 bases from J, with 16 bases between. CDR3 length: 15 amino acids. Full variable domain (missing parts from reference TRBV28 and TRBJ2-5): DVKVTQSSRYLVKRTGEKVFLECVQDMDHENMFWYRQDPGLGLRLIYFSYDVKMKEKGDIPEGYSVSREKKERFSLILESASTNQTSMYLCASSLVTSSAETQYFGPGTRLLVL.

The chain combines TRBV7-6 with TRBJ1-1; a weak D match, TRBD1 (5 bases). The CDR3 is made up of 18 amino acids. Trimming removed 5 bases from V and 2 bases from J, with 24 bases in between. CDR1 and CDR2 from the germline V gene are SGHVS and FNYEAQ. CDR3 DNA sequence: TGTGCCAGCAGCGTAGGAGGCGTTACATCGACAGTTAACACTGAAGCTTTCTTT. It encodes CASSVGGVTSTVNTEAFF.

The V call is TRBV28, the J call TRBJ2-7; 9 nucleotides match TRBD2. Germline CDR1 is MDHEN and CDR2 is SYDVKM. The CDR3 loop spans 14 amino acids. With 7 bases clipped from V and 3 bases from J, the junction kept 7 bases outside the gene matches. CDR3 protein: CASNRPSGNYEQYF. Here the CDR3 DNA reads TGTGCCAGCAATAGGCCTAGCGGGAACTACGAGCAGTACTTC.

This CDR3 is CASSETGVVGEQYF. CDR3 nucleotides: TGTGCCAGCAGTGAGACAGGGGTAGTCGGCGAGCAGTACTTC. The rearrangement joins TRBV25-1 to TRBJ2-5, with TRBD1 matching over 8 bases. The last part of the DNA fits TRBJ2-7 better; the J call may be wrong. CDR1 is MGHDK, CDR2 SYGVNS, per germline. The CDR3 length is 14 residues.

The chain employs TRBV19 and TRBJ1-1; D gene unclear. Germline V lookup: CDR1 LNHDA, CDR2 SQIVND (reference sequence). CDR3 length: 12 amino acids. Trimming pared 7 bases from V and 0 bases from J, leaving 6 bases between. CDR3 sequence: CASNSMNTEAFF. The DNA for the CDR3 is TGTGCCAGTAACAGCATGAACACTGAAGCTTTCTTT.

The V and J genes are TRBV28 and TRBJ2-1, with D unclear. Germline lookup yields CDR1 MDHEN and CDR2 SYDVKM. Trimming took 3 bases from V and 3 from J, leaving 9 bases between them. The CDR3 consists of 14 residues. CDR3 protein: CASSFLLFYNEQFF. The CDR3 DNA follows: TGTGCCAGCAGTTTTCTCTTGTTCTACAATGAGCAGTTCTTC.

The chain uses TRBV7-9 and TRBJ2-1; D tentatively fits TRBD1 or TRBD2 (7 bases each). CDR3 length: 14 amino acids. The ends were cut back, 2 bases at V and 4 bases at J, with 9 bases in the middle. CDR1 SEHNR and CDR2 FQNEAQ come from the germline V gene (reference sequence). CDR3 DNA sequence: TGTGCCAGCAGCTTACAGGGGGGGTACAATGAGCAGTTCTTC. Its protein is CASSLQGGYNEQFF.

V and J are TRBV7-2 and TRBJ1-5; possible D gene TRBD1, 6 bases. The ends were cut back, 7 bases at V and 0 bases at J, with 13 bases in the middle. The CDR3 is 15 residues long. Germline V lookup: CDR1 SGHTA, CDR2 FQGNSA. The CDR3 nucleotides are TGTGCCAGCACCCAGGGGCCCTATAGCAATCAGCCCCAGCATTTT. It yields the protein CASTQGPYSNQPQHF.

CDR3 DNA sequence: TGCGCCAGCAGCCCGCGATCGGGGGCAGGCAATCAGCCCCAGCATTTT. This gives the protein CASSPRSGAGNQPQHF. This chain joins TRBV4-1 and TRBJ1-5; possible D gene TRBD1, 6 bases. The germline gives CDR1 MGHRA, CDR2 YSYEKL. The CDR3 runs 16 residues. V was trimmed by 4 bases and J by 2 bases, leaving 15 bases between them.

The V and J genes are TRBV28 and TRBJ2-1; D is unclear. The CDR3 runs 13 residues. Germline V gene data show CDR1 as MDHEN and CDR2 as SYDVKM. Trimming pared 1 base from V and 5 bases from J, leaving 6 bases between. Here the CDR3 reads CASSLLLDNEQFF. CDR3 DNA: TGTGCCAGCAGTTTATTACTCGACAATGAGCAGTTCTTC.

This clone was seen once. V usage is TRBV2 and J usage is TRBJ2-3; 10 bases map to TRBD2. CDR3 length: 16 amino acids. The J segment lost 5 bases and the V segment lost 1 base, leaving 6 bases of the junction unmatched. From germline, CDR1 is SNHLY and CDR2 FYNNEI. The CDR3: CASSEEASGSQDTQYF. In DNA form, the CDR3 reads TGTGCCAGCAGTGAAGAGGCTAGCGGGAGTCAAGATACGCAGTATTTT.

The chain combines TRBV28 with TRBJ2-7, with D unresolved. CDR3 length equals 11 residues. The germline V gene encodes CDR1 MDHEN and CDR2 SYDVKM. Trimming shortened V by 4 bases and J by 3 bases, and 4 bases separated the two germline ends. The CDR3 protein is CASSYYYEQYF. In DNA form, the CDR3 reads TGTGCCAGCAGTTACTACTACGAGCAGTACTTC.

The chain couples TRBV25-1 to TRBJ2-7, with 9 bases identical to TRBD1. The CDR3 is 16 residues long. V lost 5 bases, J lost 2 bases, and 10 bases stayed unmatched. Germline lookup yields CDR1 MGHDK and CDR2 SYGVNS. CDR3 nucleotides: TGTGCCAGCAGTCCCGGGCCGGGACAGGGAACCTACGAGCAGTACTTC. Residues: CASSPGPGQGTYEQYF.

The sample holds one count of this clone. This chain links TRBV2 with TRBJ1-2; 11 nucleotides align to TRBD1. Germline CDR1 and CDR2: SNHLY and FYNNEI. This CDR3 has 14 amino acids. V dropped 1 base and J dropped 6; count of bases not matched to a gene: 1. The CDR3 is CASSEGTGGDGYTF. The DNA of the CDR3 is TGTGCCAGCAGTGAAGGGACAGGGGGCGATGGCTACACCTTC. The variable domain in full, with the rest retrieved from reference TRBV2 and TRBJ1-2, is EPEVTQTPSHQVTQMGQEVILRCVPISNHLYFYWYRQILGQKVEFLVSFYNNEISEKSEIFDDQFSVERPDGSNFTLKIRSTKLEDSAMYFCASSEGTGGDGYTFGSGTRLTVV.

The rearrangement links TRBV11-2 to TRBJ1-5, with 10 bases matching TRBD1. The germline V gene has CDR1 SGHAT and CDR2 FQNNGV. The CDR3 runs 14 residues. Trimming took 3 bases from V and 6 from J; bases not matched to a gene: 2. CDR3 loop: CASSFGQGGQPQHF. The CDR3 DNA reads TGTGCCAGCAGCTTCGGACAGGGGGGTCAGCCCCAGCATTTT.

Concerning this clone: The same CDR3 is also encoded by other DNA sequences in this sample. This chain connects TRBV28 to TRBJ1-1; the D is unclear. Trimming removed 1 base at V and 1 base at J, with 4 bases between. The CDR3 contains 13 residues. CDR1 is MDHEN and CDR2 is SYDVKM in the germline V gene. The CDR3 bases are TGTGCCAGCAGTTTATATGGGAACACTGAAGCTTTCTTT. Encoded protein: CASSLYGNTEAFF.

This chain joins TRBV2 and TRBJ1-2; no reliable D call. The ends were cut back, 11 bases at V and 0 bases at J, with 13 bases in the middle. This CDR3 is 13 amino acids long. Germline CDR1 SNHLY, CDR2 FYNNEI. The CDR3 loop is CAVIGRTNYGYTF. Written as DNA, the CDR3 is TGTGCCGTAATAGGGAGGACTAACTATGGCTACACCTTC.

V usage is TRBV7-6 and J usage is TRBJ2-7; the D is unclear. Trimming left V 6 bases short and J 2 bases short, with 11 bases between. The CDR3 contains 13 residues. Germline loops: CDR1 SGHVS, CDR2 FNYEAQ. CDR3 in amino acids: CASSSTETYEQYF. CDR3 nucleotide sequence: TGTGCCAGCAGTTCGACGGAGACCTACGAGCAGTACTTC.

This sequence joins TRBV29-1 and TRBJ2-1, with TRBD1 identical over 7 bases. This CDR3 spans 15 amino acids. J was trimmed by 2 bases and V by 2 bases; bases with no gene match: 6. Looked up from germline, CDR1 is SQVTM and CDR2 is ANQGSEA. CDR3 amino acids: CSVEKRQGPYNEQFF. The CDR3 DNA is TGCAGCGTTGAAAAAAGACAGGGACCCTACAATGAGCAGTTCTTC.

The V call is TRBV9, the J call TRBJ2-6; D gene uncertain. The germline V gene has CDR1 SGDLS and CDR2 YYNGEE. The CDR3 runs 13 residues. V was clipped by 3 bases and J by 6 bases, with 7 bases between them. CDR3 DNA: TGTGCCAGCAGCGAGACGGCGGCCAACGTCCTGACTTTC. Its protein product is CASSETAANVLTF.

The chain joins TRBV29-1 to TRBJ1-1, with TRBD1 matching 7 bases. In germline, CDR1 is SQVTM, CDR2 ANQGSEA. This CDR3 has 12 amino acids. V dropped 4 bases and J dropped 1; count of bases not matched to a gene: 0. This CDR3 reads CSVGQGNTEAFF. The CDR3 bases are TGCAGCGTTGGACAGGGGAACACTGAAGCTTTCTTT.

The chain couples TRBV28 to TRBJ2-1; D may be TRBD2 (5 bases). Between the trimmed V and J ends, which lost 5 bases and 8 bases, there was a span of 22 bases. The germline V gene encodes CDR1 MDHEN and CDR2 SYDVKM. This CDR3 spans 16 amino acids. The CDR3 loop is CASSPPGSSYLDEQFF. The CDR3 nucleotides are TGTGCCAGCAGTCCACCCGGCTCTAGCTATTTAGATGAGCAGTTCTTC.

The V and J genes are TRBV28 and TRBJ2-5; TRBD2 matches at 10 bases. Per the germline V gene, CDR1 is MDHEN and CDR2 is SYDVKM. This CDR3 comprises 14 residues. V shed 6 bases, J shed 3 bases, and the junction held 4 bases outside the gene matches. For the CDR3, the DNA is TGTGCCAGCAGCCAAGGGACTAGCGAAGAGACCCAGTACTTC. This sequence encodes CASSQGTSEETQYF.

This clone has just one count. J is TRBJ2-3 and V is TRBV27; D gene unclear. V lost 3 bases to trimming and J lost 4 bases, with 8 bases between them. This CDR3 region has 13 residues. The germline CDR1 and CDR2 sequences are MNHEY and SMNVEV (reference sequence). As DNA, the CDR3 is TGTGCCAGCAGTTTGGGTTTCCCAGATACGCAGTATTTT. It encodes CASSLGFPDTQYF.